The sequence of this T cell receptor beta chain was determined in a study of beta chain features in type 1 diabetes. The study, taken as a whole, reports: Shortening of TCRB CDR3s, moderate but significant, appeared in all four CD4+ subsets of Type 1 diabetes patients.

Expressed TCRB transcripts were sequenced because the isolated RNA had all been reverse transcribed beforehand. Data came from immunoSEQ multiplex PCR; TCRdb stores just in-frame clones and leaves some out. The sample includes about 27,000 clones, around 54% seen only once; the top ten take roughly 1.5%. V shed 2 bases and J shed 4 bases, with 9 bases lying between them. The CDR3 covers 14 residues. From germline, CDR1 is SGHNT and CDR2 YYREEE (reference sequence). With respect to this clone: The antigen is undetermined.

The source is a woman under 30 with type 1 diabetes. The chain employs TRBV5-4 and TRBJ1-4; D unresolved. The sequenced sample consisted of Tregs from blood. The CDR3 DNA follows: TGTGCCAGCAGCTTCGGTCCTCTTAATGAAAAACTGTTTTTT. Amino acids: CASSFGPLNEKLFF.